This T cell receptor (beta chain) derives from a study of T cell changes during pregnancy in multiple sclerosis (dated by TCRdb to the late 2010s). In the study overall: The study examined how the T cell repertoire changed over the course of pregnancy in women with multiple sclerosis.

Receptors were amplified or captured by the immunoSEQ multiplex PCR assay. The source is immuneACCESS, and TCRdb retained only in-frame sequences with V and J called. Part of the clones is not carried over; for the studies checked, unresolved V genes explain less than half of this, and the remainder is unexplained. The sample contains over 85,000 clones, about nine tenths of them found a single time. The ten largest clones take up around 0.76% of the sample. The CDR3 spans 15 residues, from the cysteine through the phenylalanine. Only the CDR3 DNA is retained, 45 bases long and in frame from the first base. Germline trimming: 5 bases from V, 6 bases from J; junction bases outside gene matches: 11. The CDR1 and CDR2 encoded by the germline V gene (reference sequence) are SEHNR and FQNEAQ. In the case of this clone: Its specific antigen is unknown. Per-base qualities were not stored, and no clone one base away is much larger.

This receptor was taken from a female donor in good health, enrolled as a control in a pregnancy study. The sequence is built from TRBV7-9 and TRBJ1-2; TRBD1 matches 8 bases in the middle. The source was peripheral blood, collected in the second trimester of pregnancy. The DNA reads as follows: TGTGCCAGCAGCCGAGACCTACAGGGGGTGGATGGCTACACCTTC. The encoded protein is CASSRDLQGVDGYTF.